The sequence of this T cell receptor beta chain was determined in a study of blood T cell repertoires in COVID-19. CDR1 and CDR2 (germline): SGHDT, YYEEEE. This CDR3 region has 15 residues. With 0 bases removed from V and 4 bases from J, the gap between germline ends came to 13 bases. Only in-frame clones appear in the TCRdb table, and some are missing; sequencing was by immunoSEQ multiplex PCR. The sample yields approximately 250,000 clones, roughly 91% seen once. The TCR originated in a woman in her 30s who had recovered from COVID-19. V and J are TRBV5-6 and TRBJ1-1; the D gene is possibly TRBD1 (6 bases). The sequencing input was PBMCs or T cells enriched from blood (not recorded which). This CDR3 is CASSLETGRLTEAFF. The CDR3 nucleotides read TGTGCCAGCAGCTTGGAAACAGGGCGCCTCACTGAAGCTTTCTTT. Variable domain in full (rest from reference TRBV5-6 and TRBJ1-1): DAGVTQSPTHLIKTRGQQVTLRCSPKSGHDTVSWYQQALGQGPQFIFQYYEEEERQRGNFPDRFSGHQFPNYSSELNVNALLLGDSALYLCASSLETGRLTEAFFGQGTRLTVV.